What follows is one T cell receptor (beta chain) and its context. A far bigger clonotype differs at one base, so this is likely a read error. Arm-PCR with iRepertoire HTBI primers amplified the CDR3 regions for these TCR beta libraries. MiXCR was run by TCRdb on the multiplex PCR reads, yielding one entry per CDR3 protein. The sample carries approximately 400,000 distinct CDR3 sequences, around 14% recorded once. This entry comes from a study of regulatory T cells in long-lasting Graves disease. Study context: Recently diagnosed Graves' patients had received antithyroid drugs for under 3 months.

Stated time point: newly diagnosed GD, antithyroid drugs for less than 3 months. The TCR library used RNA extracted from PBMCs. Germline loops: CDR1 MDHEN, CDR2 SYDVKM. This CDR3 has 14 amino acids. These data were likewise used in another study, on T cells in Graves' hyperthyroidism and ophthalmopathy. As that report states: Stable disease denoted Graves' hyperthyroidism without ophthalmopathy progression within 18 months. These patients, aged 18 to 65, had recently diagnosed hyperthyroidism lasting under 2 months. Diagnoses used clinical symptoms, serum thyroxine and TRAb, thyroid ultrasound and orbital computed tomography.

The source is a woman aged 25 to 39 with Graves disease. Specimen: peripheral blood mononuclear cells (PBMCs), collected at new diagnosis, from a patient treated with antithyroid drugs. The chain couples TRBV28 to TRBJ2-7, with TRBD1 as a possible D gene (6 bases). CDR3 sequence reads: CASSRTATLQTQCF. Here the CDR3 DNA reads TGTGCCAGCAGTCGGACAGCGACTCTACAGACCCAGTGCTTC.